These 21 T cell receptor beta chains share one sample of origin, sequenced in a study of T cell responses to AZD1222 COVID-19 vaccine. The method was immunoSEQ multiplex PCR; TCRdb's version includes in-frame clones alone and lacks a portion of them. This sample has around 150,000 clones, with roughly 90% found just once. The sequences come from peripheral blood, collected on day 0 of AZD1222 vaccination. The receptors were sampled from an adult in good health.

The genes are TRBV18 and TRBJ1-3; a possible D gene is TRBD1 (6 bases). The CDR3 is 18 residues long. With 0 bases removed from V and 5 bases from J, the gap between germline ends came to 20 bases. The germline gives CDR1 KGHSH, CDR2 LQKENI. As DNA, the CDR3 is TGTGCCAGCTCACCACCGTTACAGGGCCAAACCCCCAGAAACACCATATATTTT. It yields the protein CASSPPLQGQTPRNTIYF.

J is TRBJ2-6 and V is TRBV5-4, with D hard to call. The CDR3 extends over 14 amino acids. V was clipped by 3 bases and J by 2 bases, with 6 bases between them. The germline V gene has CDR1 SGHNT and CDR2 YYREEE (reference sequence). CDR3 region: CASSSAAGANVLTF. Here the CDR3 DNA reads TGTGCCAGCAGCTCGGCGGCTGGGGCCAACGTCCTGACTTTC.

This chain links TRBV25-1 with TRBJ2-1; 8 bases fit TRBD2. J was trimmed by 7 bases and V by 3 bases; bases with no gene match: 11. The CDR3 is made up of 16 amino acids. In germline, CDR1 is MGHDK, CDR2 SYGVNS. CDR3 residues: CASSDPTGGRWNEQFF. In DNA, the CDR3 is TGTGCCAGCAGTGACCCTACAGGCGGGAGGTGGAATGAGCAGTTCTTC.

This rearrangement joins TRBV9 to TRBJ2-7; 12 bases map to TRBD1. Germline V gene lookup returns CDR1 SGDLS and CDR2 YYNGEE. J gave up 6 bases and V 4 bases, and 11 bases lay outside the gene matches. The CDR3 covers 16 residues. The CDR3 DNA is TGTGCCAGCAGCCCTTTGACCGGGACAGGGGGCAGCGAGCAGTACTTC. This codes for CASSPLTGTGGSEQYF.

The chain recombines TRBV9 with TRBJ1-1, with D uncertain. The V end was cut by 0 bases, the J end by 1 base, with 13 bases between. Germline V CDR1 and CDR2: SGDLS, YYNGEE. CDR3 length equals 16 residues. The DNA for the CDR3 is TGTGCCAGCAGCGTAGTAGGCGGAGGGTCGAACACTGAAGCTTTCTTT. It translates to CASSVVGGGSNTEAFF.

CDR3 residues: CASSQDRSVGTYYNEQFF. CDR3 DNA: TGCGCCAGCAGCCAAGATAGGTCAGTCGGGACTTACTACAATGAGCAGTTCTTC. V gene TRBV4-3 combines with J gene TRBJ2-1; D is possibly TRBD2 (6 bases). Per germline, CDR1 LGHNA and CDR2 YSLEER. The CDR3 spans 18 residues. With 0 bases removed from V and 3 bases from J, the gap between germline ends came to 18 bases.

The chain employs TRBV19 and TRBJ2-1; D is unresolved. Germline V gene data show CDR1 as LNHDA and CDR2 as SQIVND (reference sequence). The CDR3 extends over 16 amino acids. V was cut by 0 bases and J by 4 bases, with 13 bases left in between. CDR3 sequence (DNA): TGTGCCAGTAGTATAGATCAGTCCGGTGGTTACAATGAGCAGTTCTTC. As protein: CASSIDQSGGYNEQFF. Variable domain in full (rest from reference TRBV19 and TRBJ2-1): DGGITQSPKYLFRKEGQNVTLSCEQNLNHDAMYWYRQDPGQGLRLIYYSQIVNDFQKGDIAEGYSVSREKKESFPLTVTSAQKNPTAFYLCASSIDQSGGYNEQFFGPGTRLTVL.

This clone was seen more than once but under ten times. CDR3 coding DNA: TGTGCCTGGACCCGGGACGGATACTACGAGCAGTACTTC. Protein product: CAWTRDGYYEQYF. The rearrangement joins TRBV30 to TRBJ2-7; D is possibly TRBD1 or TRBD2 (5 bases each). The germline V gene has CDR1 GTSNPN and CDR2 SVGIG (reference sequence). V was shortened by 4 bases and J by 3 bases, with 13 bases between the two germline ends. The CDR3 is 13 residues long.

This clone was counted only a few times. V and J are TRBV12-3 or TRBV12-4 and TRBJ2-7, with D unclear. This CDR3 spans 12 amino acids. Trimming took off 3 bases at V and 4 bases at J, with 7 bases between the two ends. Written as DNA, the CDR3 is TGTGCCAGCAGTTTTTTTCCGTACGAGCAGTACTTC. This sequence encodes CASSFFPYEQYF.

The gene calls are TRBV13 and TRBJ1-2; D call uncertain. V lost 5 bases and J lost 5, with 12 bases in between. This CDR3 has 13 residues. CDR1 and CDR2 from the germline V gene are PRHDT and FYEKMQ (reference sequence). For the CDR3, the DNA is TGTGCCAGCAGCCTCCGCGGGAATTATGGCTACACCTTC. Translated, it gives CASSLRGNYGYTF.

The CDR3 sequence is CASRSTSGGYEQYF. The CDR3 coding sequence is TGCGCCAGCAGATCGACTAGCGGGGGCTACGAGCAGTACTTC. The chain has TRBV5-1 and TRBJ2-7, with 12 nucleotides matching TRBD2. The CDR3 is 14 residues long. Germline V gives CDR1 SGHRS, CDR2 YFSETQ. The V gene end was trimmed by 5 bases and the J gene end by 3 bases; junction bases not matched to a gene: 3. The variable domain in full, completed from reference TRBV5-1 and TRBJ2-7, reads KAGVTQTPRYLIKTRGQQVTLSCSPISGHRSVSWYQQTPGQGLQFLFEYFSETQRNKGNFPGRFSGRQFSNSRSEMNVSTLELGDSALYLCASRSTSGGYEQYFGPGTRLTVT.

The V call is TRBV19, the J call TRBJ2-3; TRBD1 might be the D (6 bases). This CDR3 comprises 15 residues. Germline V gene lookup returns CDR1 LNHDA and CDR2 SQIVND (reference sequence). V lost 10 bases to trimming and J lost 0 bases, with 17 bases between them. The CDR3 DNA reads TGTGCCACCCAACTAGGGCAGGGGAGCACAGATACGCAGTATTTT. Translating gives CATQLGQGSTDTQYF. The whole variable domain, remainder taken from reference TRBV19 and TRBJ2-3, is DGGITQSPKYLFRKEGQNVTLSCEQNLNHDAMYWYRQDPGQGLRLIYYSQIVNDFQKGDIAEGYSVSREKKESFPLTVTSAQKNPTAFYLCATQLGQGSTDTQYFGPGTRLTVL.

Only one count was recorded for this clone. This sequence joins TRBV27 and TRBJ2-2; 10 bases map to TRBD1. Germline CDR1 is MNHEY and CDR2 is SMNVEV (reference sequence). Trimming cost V 6 bases and J 7 bases; bases outside gene matches: 8. The CDR3 extends over 15 amino acids. CDR3 sequence reads: CASRIGTGAGGELFF. In DNA form, the CDR3 reads TGTGCCAGCAGGATAGGGACAGGGGCGGGCGGGGAGCTGTTTTTT.

The chain employs TRBV12-3 or TRBV12-4 and TRBJ2-7; no definite D call. This CDR3 comprises 13 residues. Trimming removed 3 bases at V and 3 bases at J, with 9 bases between. CDR3 DNA: TGTGCCAGCAGTTTTCAGCAGGTCTACGAGCAGTACTTC. It is translated as CASSFQQVYEQYF.

The chain has TRBV4-2 and TRBJ2-1, with 8 bases that match TRBD2. The CDR3 has 16 amino acids. The germline CDR1 and CDR2 sequences are LGHNA and YNFKEQ. The V and J ends lost 4 bases and 2 bases, in that order; junction bases with no gene match: 7. The CDR3 here is CASSLSSGATYNEQFF. The CDR3 DNA sequence: TGTGCCAGCAGCCTTAGTAGCGGGGCCACCTACAATGAGCAGTTCTTC.

The gene calls are TRBV5-1 and TRBJ1-4, with TRBD1 as a possible D gene (5 bases). The CDR3 extends over 13 amino acids. The ends were cut back, 4 bases at V and 6 bases at J, with 10 bases in the middle. The germline CDR1 and CDR2 sequences are SGHRS and YFSETQ. CDR3 bases: TGCGCCAGCAGCGTCGGAGGGGATGAAAAACTGTTTTTT. As protein: CASSVGGDEKLFF.

The V and J genes are TRBV14 and TRBJ1-1, with TRBD1 matching over 11 bases. The junction had 7 bases not matched to a gene; V was cut back by 1 base and J by 3 bases. This CDR3 contains 17 residues. CDR1 SGHDN and CDR2 FVKESK come from the germline V gene. The CDR3 region is CASSQGVRDRGDTEAFF. CDR3 coding DNA: TGTGCCAGCAGCCAAGGGGTCCGGGACAGGGGGGACACTGAAGCTTTCTTT.

V is TRBV6-5 and J is TRBJ2-3; 10 bases map to TRBD2. The CDR3 sequence is 16 residues long. Trimming cost V 0 bases and J 6 bases; bases outside gene matches: 6. The germline V gene encodes CDR1 MNHEY and CDR2 SVGAGI. The CDR3 nucleotides read TGTGCCAGCAGTTACTCTACCGGGACTAGCGTCGATACGCAGTATTTT. Protein product: CASSYSTGTSVDTQYF.

The chain has TRBV12-5 and TRBJ2-1; 11 bases fit TRBD2. Germline CDR1 reads LGHNT; CDR2 reads FRNRAP. There are 15 residues in the CDR3. V trimming: 6 bases; J trimming: 7 bases; junction bases outside the gene matches: 8. DNA for the CDR3: TGTGCTAGTGGCCCCTCTAGCGGGAGGTTAAATGAGCAGTTCTTC. Amino acid sequence: CASGPSSGRLNEQFF.

This clone has only a few counts. This chain connects TRBV4-3 to TRBJ1-1; D is undetermined. Germline lookup yields CDR1 LGHNA and CDR2 YSLEER. Deletions cut 4 bases from V and 6 bases from J, with 12 bases between. The CDR3 is 13 amino acids. The CDR3 here is CASSPPGAAEAFF. Written as DNA, the CDR3 is TGCGCCAGCAGCCCACCTGGAGCAGCTGAAGCTTTCTTT.

The rearrangement links TRBV18 to TRBJ2-1; D is perhaps TRBD2 (5 bases). V was pared by 5 bases and J by 2 bases, with 16 bases between. Germline loops: CDR1 KGHSH, CDR2 LQKENI. The length of the CDR3 is 16 residues. CDR3 nucleotide sequence: TGTGCCAGCTCATCTACTAGTCGCAGGACCTACAATGAGCAGTTCTTC. This translates into CASSSTSRRTYNEQFF. The variable domain in full, completed from reference TRBV18 and TRBJ2-1, reads NAGVMQNPRHLVRRRGQEARLRCSPMKGHSHVYWYRQLPEEGLKFMVYLQKENIIDESGMPKERFSAEFPKEGPSILRIQQVVRGDSAAYFCASSSTSRRTYNEQFFGPGTRLTVL.